Shown below are 24 T cell receptor beta chains from a single sample sequenced in a study of cytomegalovirus exposure and HLA in healthy donors. 60 Vbeta and 13 Jbeta primers were used in PCR. Here immunoSEQ multiplex PCR was the method, and the copy in TCRdb shows in-frame clones only, minus some. The table lists 90,000 to 95,000 clones, roughly 79% of them singletons. The source material was PBMCs. These receptors were obtained from a man aged 30-40 years in good health and CMV-seronegative.

The genes are TRBV9 and TRBJ2-3; 10 nucleotides line up with TRBD1. This CDR3 is 18 amino acids long. Germline CDR1 and CDR2: SGDLS and YYNGEE. V lost 3 bases, J lost 1 base, and 11 bases stayed unmatched. Written as DNA, the CDR3 is TGTGCCAGCAGCGGGGGGGGACAGGGGTTTTATGGCACAGATACGCAGTATTTT. Its translation is CASSGGGQGFYGTDTQYF.

CDR3 DNA: TGTGCCAGCAGTCAACAGAGGGCTGGCAATCAGCCCCAGCATTTT. Its protein product is CASSQQRAGNQPQHF. The rearrangement links TRBV2 to TRBJ1-5; no definite D call. Per the germline V gene, CDR1 is SNHLY and CDR2 is FYNNEI. This CDR3 has 15 amino acids. Trimming left V 5 bases short and J 2 bases short, with 13 bases between.

The chain combines TRBV7-3 with TRBJ2-7; 8 bases map to TRBD1. The germline gives CDR1 SGHTA, CDR2 FQGTGA. The CDR3 has 14 residues. J was trimmed by 0 bases and V by 5 bases; bases with no gene match: 3. This CDR3 is CASSNDRGSYEQYF. CDR3 DNA sequence: TGTGCCAGCAGCAATGACAGGGGCTCCTACGAGCAGTACTTC.

V usage is TRBV7-9 and J usage is TRBJ1-1, with D perhaps matching TRBD1 (6 bases). Looked up from germline, CDR1 is SEHNR and CDR2 is FQNEAQ (reference sequence). V gave up 3 bases and J gave up 5 bases, with 22 bases separating them. The CDR3 has 17 residues. The CDR3 loop is CASSFTNPRGEKTEAFF. CDR3 in DNA: TGTGCCAGCAGCTTCACCAACCCCAGGGGAGAGAAAACTGAAGCTTTCTTT.

This clone was detected a few times. The rearrangement links TRBV2 to TRBJ2-3; 14 positions match TRBD2. CDR3 length equals 16 residues. Germline lookup yields CDR1 SNHLY and CDR2 FYNNEI. With 5 bases clipped from V and 6 bases from J, the junction kept 7 bases outside the gene matches. The CDR3 here is CASSLGLAGVWDTQYF. CDR3 in DNA: TGTGCCAGCAGTCTGGGACTAGCGGGAGTTTGGGATACGCAGTATTTT.

This chain links TRBV19 with TRBJ1-5, with TRBD1 matching over 10 bases. Germline V lookup: CDR1 LNHDA, CDR2 SQIVND (reference sequence). J lost 3 bases, V lost 4 bases, and 18 bases had no gene match. This CDR3 spans 20 amino acids. Here the CDR3 reads CASSTRGYADRGIPNQPQHF. The CDR3, as DNA: TGTGCCAGTAGTACCCGGGGGTATGCGGACAGGGGGATCCCCAATCAGCCCCAGCATTTT.

J is TRBJ1-6 and V is TRBV20-1; no definite D call. This CDR3 comprises 11 residues. V was trimmed by 5 bases and J by 9 bases, leaving 8 bases between them. Looked up from germline, CDR1 is DFQATT and CDR2 is SNEGSKA (reference sequence). The CDR3 reads CSAGGGSPLHF. CDR3 nucleotides: TGCAGTGCTGGAGGAGGTTCACCCCTCCACTTT.

This clone was detected only a few times. In nucleotides, the CDR3 is TGTGCCAGCAGCTTGACAGGGAGAAACACTGAAGCTTTCTTT. This sequence encodes CASSLTGRNTEAFF. The chain employs TRBV5-8 and TRBJ1-1; D perhaps matches TRBD1 (6 bases). The CDR3 is 14 residues long. The V end was cut by 1 base, the J end by 2 bases, with 9 bases between. The germline V gene encodes CDR1 SGHTS and CDR2 YDEGEE.

This chain joins TRBV5-5 and TRBJ1-3, with a weak D call TRBD1 (5 bases). V lost 5 bases to trimming and J lost 7 bases, with 16 bases between them. This CDR3 spans 14 amino acids. CDR1 is SGHKS, CDR2 YYEKEE, per germline (reference sequence). CDR3 region: CASSSLGGGNTIYF. The CDR3 DNA is TGTGCCAGCAGTTCCCTGGGTGGGGGGAACACCATATATTTT. Full variable domain (outside the CDR3, taken from reference TRBV5-5 and TRBJ1-3): DAGVTQSPTHLIKTRGQQVTLRCSPISGHKSVSWYQQVLGQGPQFIFQYYEKEERGRGNFPDRFSARQFPNYSSELNVNALLLGDSALYLCASSSLGGGNTIYFGEGSWLTVV.

The chain joins TRBV6-6 to TRBJ1-6; TRBD1 might be the D (6 bases). V shed 2 bases and J shed 9 bases, with 17 bases lying between them. Per the germline V gene, CDR1 is MNHNY and CDR2 is SVGAGI (reference sequence). The CDR3 contains 16 residues. The CDR3 protein is CASSYMGAHLGSPLHF. CDR3 nucleotides: TGTGCCAGCAGTTACATGGGGGCCCACCTAGGTTCACCCCTCCACTTT.

The gene calls are TRBV10-3 and TRBJ2-3; possible D gene TRBD1, 6 bases. The CDR3 runs to 12 residues. CDR1 and CDR2 (germline): ENHRY, SYGVKD. V was pared by 6 bases and J by 10 bases, with 14 bases between. In DNA form, the CDR3 reads TGTGCCATCAGAGACGACAGGCCGGCGCAGTATTTT. Its protein is CAIRDDRPAQYF.

The J gene is TRBJ1-6, the V gene TRBV18; 8 bases are shared with TRBD1. The germline gives CDR1 KGHSH, CDR2 LQKENI. The CDR3 covers 16 residues. The J segment lost 6 bases and the V segment lost 2 bases, leaving 6 bases of the junction unmatched. The CDR3 sequence: CASSPATGAGNSPLHF. DNA of the CDR3: TGTGCCAGCTCACCAGCGACAGGGGCAGGTAATTCACCCCTCCACTTT. The whole variable domain, filled in from reference TRBV18 and TRBJ1-6, reads NAGVMQNPRHLVRRRGQEARLRCSPMKGHSHVYWYRQLPEEGLKFMVYLQKENIIDESGMPKERFSAEFPKEGPSILRIQQVVRGDSAAYFCASSPATGAGNSPLHFGNGTRLTVT.

This clone was counted a few times. V is TRBV6-5 and J is TRBJ1-4, with unresolved D. The CDR3 is made up of 16 amino acids. Trimming removed 3 bases at V and 2 bases at J, with 13 bases between. The germline gives CDR1 MNHEY, CDR2 SVGAGI. Written as DNA, the CDR3 is TGTGCCAGCAGTTATGAAGTTCCGAGGACTAATGAAAAACTGTTTTTT. This translates into CASSYEVPRTNEKLFF.

The V gene is TRBV6-1, the J gene TRBJ2-7, with 12 bases lining up with TRBD1. The CDR3 is 16 amino acids. Germline loops: CDR1 MNHNS, CDR2 SASEGT. Trimming at V came to 4 bases and at J to 4 bases, leaving 8 bases not matched to a gene. The CDR3 protein is CASSVSGTGGLYEQYV. DNA for the CDR3: TGTGCCAGCAGTGTGAGTGGGACAGGGGGCCTTTACGAGCAGTACGTC.

For the CDR3, the DNA is TGTGCCAGCAGCTTAGTAGGGGCTGGAAACACCATATATTTT. The encoded protein is CASSLVGAGNTIYF. The chain carries TRBV7-8 and TRBJ1-3; tentative D call: TRBD1 (5 bases). CDR3 length: 14 residues. Germline CDR1 reads SGHVS; CDR2 reads FQNEAQ. V gave up 1 base and J gave up 2 bases, with 6 bases separating them.

The sample holds one count of this clone. The genes are TRBV29-1 and TRBJ2-6; D might be TRBD1 (5 bases). V lost 4 bases to trimming and J lost 0 bases, with 13 bases between them. Germline loops: CDR1 SQVTM, CDR2 ANQGSEA. The CDR3 is 16 amino acids. CDR3 loop: CSVGRTSSSGANVLTF. CDR3 nucleotides: TGCAGCGTTGGTCGGACAAGTAGCTCTGGGGCCAACGTCCTGACTTTC.

To note about this clone: Distinct nucleotide sequences in the sample also encode this CDR3. J is TRBJ2-3 and V is TRBV6-1, with TRBD1 identical over 7 bases. Germline-derived CDR1 and CDR2 are MNHNS and SASEGT. The CDR3 sequence is 14 residues long. J gave up 0 bases and V 6 bases, and 3 bases lay outside the gene matches. CDR3 protein: CASSGTASTDTQYF. In DNA, the CDR3 is TGTGCCAGCAGCGGGACAGCCAGCACAGATACGCAGTATTTT.

The chain joins TRBV18 to TRBJ2-7; D call uncertain. CDR3 length equals 15 residues. The germline V and J ends were trimmed by 3 bases and 2 bases, with 14 bases remaining between them. Germline CDR1 is KGHSH and CDR2 is LQKENI. Here the CDR3 DNA reads TGTGCCAGCTCACCTTTAACGGGTCCCCCCTACGAGCAGTACGTC. Amino acids: CASSPLTGPPYEQYV.

The CDR3 DNA reads as TGTGCCAGCAGTTTATTACGGGGTATCCAGCCCCAGCATTTT. It specifies CASSLLRGIQPQHF. The chain carries TRBV27 and TRBJ1-5; D remains ambiguous. Trimming left V 1 base short and J 7 bases short, with 11 bases between. Germline-derived CDR1 and CDR2 are MNHEY and SMNVEV (reference sequence). This CDR3 has 14 amino acids.

The chain joins TRBV7-9 to TRBJ2-2; no reliable D call. The CDR3 covers 16 residues. Trimming took off 5 bases at V and 4 bases at J, with 17 bases between the two ends. Germline values: CDR1 SEHNR, CDR2 FQNEAQ (reference sequence). CDR3 DNA: TGTGCCAGCAGCCCTGCGGTGAGGCCGGGCACCGGGGAGCTGTTTTTT. The encoded protein is CASSPAVRPGTGELFF.

The chain carries TRBV6-1 and TRBJ2-3, with 9 bases aligning to TRBD2. The length of the CDR3 is 16 residues. The V gene end was trimmed by 1 base and the J gene end by 6 bases; junction bases not matched to a gene: 8. Germline CDR1 and CDR2: MNHNS and SASEGT. This chain's CDR3 is CASSEVGGGAWDTQYF. Written as DNA, the CDR3 is TGTGCCAGCAGTGAAGTTGGCGGGGGGGCGTGGGATACGCAGTATTTT.

The CDR3 reads CASSDRASGTYEQFF. In nucleotides, the CDR3 is TGCGCCAGCAGTGATAGGGCTAGCGGGACGTATGAGCAGTTCTTC. The chain has TRBV10-1 and TRBJ2-1; 9 bases are a match to TRBD2. V lost 3 bases to trimming and J lost 8 bases; unmatched junction nucleotides: 8. CDR1 and CDR2 (germline): WNHNN, SYGVQD (reference sequence). CDR3 length equals 15 residues.

In its sample, this clone was seen once. This chain connects TRBV4-1 to TRBJ1-2; maybe TRBD1 (5 bases). The CDR3 spans 16 residues. V lost 4 bases and J lost 2, with 17 bases in between. Germline V lookup: CDR1 MGHRA, CDR2 YSYEKL. DNA of the CDR3: TGCGCCAGCAGCCGGGTGGACAATACGAACAACTATGGCTACACCTTC. Protein sequence: CASSRVDNTNNYGYTF.

Notes on this clone: One end of the junction is discordant with germline, which a read error may explain. This chain uses TRBV6-5 with TRBJ2-5; TRBD2 agrees at 13 bases. This CDR3 comprises 16 residues. Germline V gene sequence: CDR1 MNHEY, CDR2 SVGAGI. This CDR3 reads CAGSYGGLAGRETQYF. CDR3 DNA: TGTGCCGGCAGTTACGGGGGACTAGCGGGGCGAGAGACCCAGTACTTC.